This TCR beta chain emerged from a study of graft-versus-host responses after intestinal transplantation. CDR1 is MNHEY, CDR2 SMNVEV, per germline (reference sequence). V was clipped by 6 bases and J by 0 bases, with 9 bases between them. The length of the CDR3 is 14 residues. Concerning this clone: Its antigen is unknown.

Some clones are missing from TCRdb's copy, which holds only in-frame ones; the method was immunoSEQ multiplex PCR. This sample has 89,000 or so clones, with roughly four fifths found just once. The sequence derives from a human donor who received an intestinal transplant. J is TRBJ1-3 and V is TRBV27; D perhaps matches TRBD1 (6 bases). The sample was unstimulated CD4+ T cells sorted from spleen or lymph node cells, taken before intestinal transplant. The CDR3 is CASSTGYSGNTIYF. In DNA form, the CDR3 reads TGTGCCAGCAGCACAGGGTACTCTGGAAACACCATATATTTT.